The 32 T cell receptor beta chains given below trace back to one sample, sequenced in a study of T cells in Graves' hyperthyroidism and ophthalmopathy. Researchers amplified the TCR beta CDR3 regions from RNA transcripts. During a first-round RT-PCR of the TCR CDR3, the HTBI primer set was used. TCRdb used MiXCR to reprocess the multiplex PCR reads, holding one entry per CDR3 protein. There are around 300,000 distinct CDR3 sequences in the sample; approximately 15% occur only once, and roughly 24% lies in the top ten. The sequenced sample was blood. These receptors were taken from a woman aged 25 to 45 with Graves' hyperthyroidism.

This clonotype was observed a few times. The chain uses TRBV27 and TRBJ2-7; TRBD1 aligns across 10 bases. The junction had 3 bases not matched to a gene; V was cut back by 2 bases and J by 8 bases. In germline, CDR1 is MNHEY, CDR2 SMNVEV (reference sequence). This CDR3 comprises 13 residues. The CDR3 nucleotides are TGTGCCAGCAGTTTAACGGGACAGGGGCAGCAGTACTTC. Its translation is CASSLTGQGQQYF.

V gene TRBV19 combines with J gene TRBJ2-2, with TRBD2 identical over 13 bases. The CDR3 sequence is 15 residues long. Germline assignment: CDR1 LNHDA and CDR2 SQIVND (reference sequence). V shed 8 bases, J shed 2 bases, and the junction held 2 bases outside the gene matches. The CDR3 DNA is TGTGCCAGTTGGGGACTAGCGGGAAACACCGGGGAGCTGTTTTTT. It codes for CASWGLAGNTGELFF.

Ten or more counts support this clonotype. V is TRBV20-1 and J is TRBJ2-3; 14 bases align to TRBD2. V shed 5 bases, J shed 5 bases, and the junction held 9 bases outside the gene matches. The germline V gene encodes CDR1 DFQATT and CDR2 SNEGSKA (reference sequence). The CDR3 runs to 16 residues. The chain's CDR3 is CSASGLAGGPGDTQYF. CDR3 bases: TGCAGTGCTTCCGGACTAGCGGGGGGCCCCGGAGATACGCAGTATTTT.

This clonotype was observed a few times. The CDR3 region is CARITPFRGRREKLFF. In nucleotides, the CDR3 is TGTGCCCGAATCACTCCATTCAGGGGGCGGAGGGAAAAACTGTTTTTT. The chain joins TRBV27 to TRBJ1-4; 8 positions agree with TRBD1. Germline loops: CDR1 MNHEY, CDR2 SMNVEV (reference sequence). Germline trimming cut 11 bases from V and 8 bases from J; bases unmatched to any gene: 19. CDR3 length: 16 amino acids.

This clonotype has more than one count but fewer than ten. The chain combines TRBV7-9 with TRBJ2-1; 9 nucleotides agree with TRBD1. This CDR3 is 15 amino acids long. V shed 5 bases and J 4 bases; nucleotides not matched to a gene: 6. The V gene's germline CDR1 is SEHNR and CDR2 FQNEAQ (reference sequence). Here the CDR3 reads CASSLGTGIYNEQFF. In nucleotides, the CDR3 is TGTGCCAGCAGCCTAGGGACAGGGATATACAATGAGCAGTTCTTC. The variable domain in full, with the rest retrieved from reference TRBV7-9 and TRBJ2-1, is DTGVSQNPRHKITKRGQNVTFRCDPISEHNRLYWYRQTLGQGPEFLTYFQNEAQLEKSRLLSDRFSAERPKGSFSTLEIQRTEQGDSAMYLCASSLGTGIYNEQFFGPGTRLTVL.

The chain joins TRBV11-1 to TRBJ2-7, with unresolved D. This CDR3 is built from 13 residues. Germline V gene lookup returns CDR1 SGHAT and CDR2 FQDESV (reference sequence). The V end lost 2 bases, the J end lost 5 bases, and 10 bases lay between the germline ends. The CDR3 region is CASSLMVAHEQYF. The CDR3 DNA follows: TGTGCCAGCAGCTTAATGGTGGCCCACGAGCAGTACTTC.

The sample holds many counts of this clonotype. The rearrangement links TRBV29-1 to TRBJ2-1; D gene uncertain. Germline V gives CDR1 SQVTM, CDR2 ANQGSEA. Between the trimmed V and J ends, which lost 4 bases and 6 bases, there was a span of 10 bases. The length of the CDR3 is 12 residues. As DNA, the CDR3 is TGCAGCGTTGTTGAATCGGGCAATGAGCAGTTCTTC. It is translated as CSVVESGNEQFF.

This clonotype was recorded many times. This sequence joins TRBV20-1 and TRBJ1-2; D uncertain. The CDR3 covers 14 residues. Per the germline V gene, CDR1 is DFQATT and CDR2 is SNEGSKA (reference sequence). V lost 1 base to trimming and J lost 0 bases, with 9 bases between them. The chain's CDR3 is CSARGDTANYGYTF. CDR3 sequence (DNA): TGCAGTGCTAGAGGTGATACAGCTAACTATGGCTACACCTTC.

This clonotype showed up just a few times. V is TRBV29-1 and J is TRBJ2-7; TRBD1 aligns across 8 bases. With V trimmed by 3 bases and J by 3 bases, 10 bases remained unmatched. This CDR3 comprises 15 residues. Germline CDR1 reads SQVTM; CDR2 reads ANQGSEA. CDR3 region: CSVDVDRGRHYEQYF. Here the CDR3 DNA reads TGCAGCGTTGACGTCGACAGGGGAAGGCACTACGAGCAGTACTTC.

This clonotype occurred many times. The J gene is TRBJ2-7, the V gene TRBV2; 12 nucleotides agree with TRBD2. V shed 8 bases, J shed 1 base, and the junction held 6 bases outside the gene matches. CDR1 is SNHLY and CDR2 is FYNNEI in the germline V gene. The CDR3 loop spans 15 amino acids. CDR3 coding DNA: TGTGCCAGCTCTAGCGGGAGGGGCGGATCCTACGAGCAGTACTTC. Amino acid sequence: CASSSGRGGSYEQYF.

V is TRBV13 and J is TRBJ1-1, with no clear D. Trimming left V 1 base short and J 6 bases short, with 9 bases between. Germline-derived CDR1 and CDR2 are PRHDT and FYEKMQ (reference sequence). This CDR3 region has 13 residues. The CDR3 DNA sequence: TGTGCCAGCAGCTTAGTATCCGCCCCTGAAGCTTTCTTT. As protein: CASSLVSAPEAFF.

This clonotype was recorded many times. The chain has TRBV15 and TRBJ2-1, with D unclear. V was pared by 1 base and J by 4 bases, with 5 bases between. Germline CDR1 reads LNHNV; CDR2 reads YYDKDF (reference sequence). The CDR3 sequence is 13 residues long. DNA of the CDR3: TGTGCCACCAGCAGAGCCAGTTACAATGAGCAGTTCTTC. Protein: CATSRASYNEQFF.

In this sample, this clonotype turned up many times. The rearrangement joins TRBV2 to TRBJ2-2, with TRBD2 matching 8 bases. The ends lost 6 bases at V and 2 bases at J; junction bases unmatched: 8. CDR1 and CDR2 from the germline V gene are SNHLY and FYNNEI. This CDR3 spans 16 amino acids. This chain's CDR3 is CASRGERERNTGELFF. The CDR3 bases are TGTGCCAGCAGGGGGGAGCGGGAGAGAAACACCGGGGAGCTGTTTTTT.

This clonotype was seen ten or more times. The rearrangement joins TRBV30 to TRBJ2-7, with a possible D match to TRBD1 (5 bases). Trimming shortened V by 4 bases and J by 6 bases, and 13 bases separated the two germline ends. Germline V gene data show CDR1 as GTSNPN and CDR2 as SVGIG (reference sequence). The CDR3 totals 12 residues. The CDR3 sequence is CAWNGQGGEQYF. CDR3 sequence (DNA): TGTGCCTGGAATGGGCAGGGCGGCGAGCAGTACTTC.

This clonotype was recorded many times. V and J are TRBV2 and TRBJ1-1; D unclear. The CDR3 has 13 residues. Trimming removed 7 bases from V and 1 base from J, with 10 bases in between. Germline CDR1 and CDR2: SNHLY and FYNNEI. For the CDR3, the DNA is TGTGCCAGCACGGAGGGTAGGAACACTGAAGCTTTCTTT. It yields the protein CASTEGRNTEAFF. The full variable domain, its missing parts supplied by reference TRBV2 and TRBJ1-1, is EPEVTQTPSHQVTQMGQEVILRCVPISNHLYFYWYRQILGQKVEFLVSFYNNEISEKSEIFDDQFSVERPDGSNFTLKIRSTKLEDSAMYFCASTEGRNTEAFFGQGTRLTVV.

The chain uses TRBV20-1 and TRBJ2-1; TRBD2 aligns across 9 bases. The CDR3 is 16 residues long. Germline assignment: CDR1 DFQATT and CDR2 SNEGSKA (reference sequence). J lost 7 bases, V lost 0 bases, and 10 bases had no gene match. For the CDR3, the DNA is TGCAGTGCTAGAGATAGGATAGCGGGAGTTGTAAATGAGCAGTTCTTC. This codes for CSARDRIAGVVNEQFF.

This clonotype showed up many times. Written as DNA, the CDR3 is TGTGCCTTAACAGCGGGGGAGGGGGTTCGCGAGCAGTACTTC. Protein: CALTAGEGVREQYF. The chain couples TRBV28 to TRBJ2-7; 8 bases agree with TRBD2. The CDR3 contains 14 residues. The germline V gene encodes CDR1 MDHEN and CDR2 SYDVKM. The junction had 15 bases not matched to a gene; V was cut back by 11 bases and J by 6 bases. Full variable domain (missing parts from reference TRBV28 and TRBJ2-7): DVKVTQSSRYLVKRTGEKVFLECVQDMDHENMFWYRQDPGLGLRLIYFSYDVKMKEKGDIPEGYSVSREKKERFSLILESASTNQTSMYLCALTAGEGVREQYFGPGTRLTVT.

This clonotype came up many times. Germline and junction disagree at one end, which may indicate a read error. The CDR3 DNA follows: TGTGCTAGCAGCCGGACTAGCGGGAGGACAGATACGCAGTATTTT. Protein: CASSRTSGRTDTQYF. The rearrangement uses TRBV7-7 and TRBJ2-3; TRBD2 agrees at 14 bases. The CDR3 runs to 15 residues. Germline V gene data show CDR1 as SSHAT and CDR2 as FNYEAQ (reference sequence).

The CDR3 bases are TGTGCCAGCAGTGCCCGGCCGGGACAGGGGGCGCGAGGGGAACAGTTCTTC. Translated, it gives CASSARPGQGARGEQFF. This rearrangement joins TRBV6-2 or TRBV6-3 to TRBJ2-1; 12 positions agree with TRBD1. Germline V gene data show CDR1 as MNHEY and CDR2 as SVGEGT. J was trimmed by 13 bases and V by 5 bases; bases with no gene match: 18. The CDR3 is 17 residues long.

V usage is TRBV12-3 or TRBV12-4 and J usage is TRBJ1-6; D gene ambiguous. Trimming cost V 5 bases and J 10 bases, with 9 bases left between them. The CDR3 extends over 12 amino acids. The CDR3: CASSTHHSPLHF. The CDR3 nucleotides are TGTGCCAGCAGTACCCACCACTCACCCCTCCACTTT.

This clonotype came up many times. The chain couples TRBV20-1 to TRBJ2-3; 8 bases fit TRBD2. CDR1 and CDR2 from the germline V gene are DFQATT and SNEGSKA (reference sequence). V shed 3 bases and J 4 bases; nucleotides not matched to a gene: 9. This CDR3 spans 15 amino acids. CDR3 sequence (DNA): TGCAGTGCTAGTCCCGCGCGGGAGGTATCAGATACGCAGTATTTT. It encodes CSASPAREVSDTQYF.

This clonotype was detected many times. The J gene is TRBJ1-2, the V gene TRBV6-1; 7 bases match TRBD1. Looked up from germline, CDR1 is MNHNS and CDR2 is SASEGT. J lost 6 bases, V lost 4 bases, and 8 bases had no gene match. The CDR3 loop spans 14 amino acids. The CDR3 sequence is CASSVRQGGDGYTF. The CDR3 DNA is TGTGCCAGCAGTGTCAGACAGGGTGGAGATGGCTACACCTTC.

This clonotype was counted a few times. This chain uses TRBV6-6 with TRBJ2-1; D is perhaps TRBD2 (5 bases). Germline V gene sequence: CDR1 MNHNY, CDR2 SVGAGI (reference sequence). There are 16 residues in the CDR3. Trimming stripped 2 bases from V and 0 bases from J, with 11 bases between. DNA for the CDR3: TGTGCCAGCAGTTACGGCGGGCGTAGCTCCTACAATGAGCAGTTCTTC. This encodes CASSYGGRSSYNEQFF.

This clonotype appeared a few times. V and J are TRBV20-1 and TRBJ1-6; D gene unclear. Trimming removed 1 base from V and 10 bases from J, with 5 bases in between. From germline, CDR1 is DFQATT and CDR2 SNEGSKA (reference sequence). This CDR3 is built from 11 residues. The CDR3 nucleotides are TGCAGTGCTAGAGTTGGCTCACCCCTCCACTTT. This translates into CSARVGSPLHF.

This clonotype was found many times. This rearrangement joins TRBV15 to TRBJ2-2; TRBD1 matches at 7 bases. With 0 bases clipped from V and 0 bases from J, the junction kept 4 bases outside the gene matches. The CDR3 length is 17 residues. Germline CDR1 is LNHNV and CDR2 is YYDKDF (reference sequence). The CDR3 loop is CATSRESGTANTGELFF. The DNA of the CDR3 is TGTGCCACCAGCAGAGAGTCCGGGACAGCGAACACCGGGGAGCTGTTTTTT.

In this sample, this clonotype turned up a few times. Germline is not matched at one junction end, which may reflect a read error. The J gene is TRBJ2-2, the V gene TRBV19; D call uncertain. Germline CDR1 reads LNHDA; CDR2 reads SQIVND (reference sequence). The CDR3 is 14 amino acids. The CDR3 loop reads CASRDRQRTGELFF. The CDR3 DNA reads as TGCGCCAGTAGGGATCGGCAACGGACCGGGGAGCTGTTTTTT.

The table lists this clonotype with a few counts. This sequence joins TRBV19 and TRBJ2-4; no firm D call. V lost 6 bases and J 3 bases, leaving 9 bases between the germline ends. The length of the CDR3 is 13 residues. The germline V gene encodes CDR1 LNHDA and CDR2 SQIVND (reference sequence). CDR3 coding DNA: TGTGCCAGTAGGGGGTCGGTCAAAAACATTCAGTACTTC. Its protein product is CASRGSVKNIQYF.

This clonotype was seen many times. The gene calls are TRBV6-1 and TRBJ2-7, with TRBD2 as a possible D gene (6 bases). This CDR3 is built from 16 residues. V lost 0 bases and J lost 4, with 16 bases in between. Germline V gene sequence: CDR1 MNHNS, CDR2 SASEGT. This CDR3 reads CASSEAGRGSPYEQYF. CDR3 nucleotides: TGTGCCAGCAGTGAAGCGGGGCGGGGTAGCCCTTACGAGCAGTACTTC.

The CDR3 loop is CASSPSGQAPFGGYTF. The CDR3 DNA follows: TGTGCCAGCAGTCCCTCGGGACAGGCCCCATTCGGTGGCTACACCTTC. This sequence joins TRBV12-3 or TRBV12-4 and TRBJ1-2, with 8 bases fitting TRBD1. Unmatched junction bases numbered 15, after V lost 5 bases and J lost 7 bases. The CDR3 sequence is 16 residues long.

In regard to this clonotype: A much larger clone is a single base away; this may be a read error. V gene TRBV7-2 combines with J gene TRBJ1-4; D not resolved. CDR3 length: 16 residues. CDR1 and CDR2 (germline): SGHTA, FQGNSA. Trimming removed 8 bases at V and 0 bases at J, with 16 bases between. The CDR3 nucleotides are TGTGCCAGCGGCCTCAATCCGAGCGCAACTAATGAAAAACTGTTTTTT. It codes for CASGLNPSATNEKLFF.

The chain uses TRBV19 and TRBJ2-5; D perhaps matches TRBD1 (6 bases). CDR3 length: 13 residues. Germline values: CDR1 LNHDA, CDR2 SQIVND (reference sequence). V lost 5 bases, J lost 4 bases, and 11 bases lay in between. CDR3 region: CASSVLRGETQYF. The CDR3 nucleotides read TGTGCCAGTAGTGTGCTCAGGGGAGAGACCCAGTACTTC.

The sample holds many counts of this clonotype. This chain uses TRBV9 with TRBJ1-2; the match to TRBD1 covers 8 bases. From germline, CDR1 is SGDLS and CDR2 YYNGEE. J lost 8 bases, V lost 3 bases, and 9 bases had no gene match. This CDR3 contains 14 residues. The CDR3 region is CASSELQGVSGYTF. The CDR3 DNA reads TGTGCCAGCAGCGAATTACAGGGGGTGTCCGGCTACACCTTC. The full variable domain, rest sourced from reference TRBV9 and TRBJ1-2, is DSGVTQTPKHLITATGQRVTLRCSPRSGDLSVYWYQQSLDQGLQFLIQYYNGEERAKGNILERFSAQQFPDLHSELNLSSLELGDSALYFCASSELQGVSGYTFGSGTRLTVV.